This T cell receptor (beta chain) was sequenced in a study of T cells in women clearing cervical HPV infection. Study-wide background: Control women cleared a single incident HPV16 infection within 12 months. HLA type stays a possible confounder, typing being limited.

The germline CDR1 and CDR2 sequences are SGHTA and FQGNSA. The CDR3 contains 13 residues. Remarks on this clone: Its antigen remains unknown. Read data end 3 residues before the CDR3 end; the end is taken from the germline J gene.

Regarding the study as a whole: CIN3+ cases had significantly higher TCR richness than controls; evenness did not differ.

Assay used: immunoSEQ multiplex PCR; TCRdb lists only in-frame clones, some missing. The ten most abundant clones cover around 1.3% of a sample with 40,000 to 55,000 clones. This TCR came from a woman aged 18-69 years with a cervical HPV16 infection that either progressed to CIN3+ or cleared (not recorded which). The source material was blood buffy coat. The rearrangement uses TRBV7-2 and TRBJ2-3, with D hard to call. This CDR3 reads CASSLAFVETQYF. CDR3 DNA, as far as it was read: TGTGCCAGCAGCTTAGCGTTCGTAGAGACG.